Listed here are 6 T cell receptor beta chains from one sample, sequenced in a study of response to subunit inactivated influenza vaccine. TCRdb reprocessed the RT-PCR reads via MiXCR and lists one record per CDR3 protein. The sample includes around 650,000 distinct CDR3 sequences, approximately 14% of them seen just once. This specimen consisted of PBMCs from blood, obtained roughly 13 days after vaccination. The receptors shown here come from a man in his fifties who received an inactivated influenza vaccine.

The chain combines TRBV3-1 with TRBJ2-7, with 8 bases aligning to TRBD1. Losses at the gene ends were 2 bases for V and 6 bases for J; bases not matched to a gene: 6. Germline V CDR1 and CDR2: LGHDT, YNNKEL (reference sequence). This CDR3 region has 14 residues. The CDR3 sequence is CASSQSRGPGEQYF. The CDR3 DNA is TGTGCCAGCAGCCAAAGCAGGGGGCCGGGCGAGCAGTACTTC.

CDR3 sequence: CASSYTDTGELFF. The CDR3 DNA follows: TGTGCCAGCAGCTATACAGACACCGGGGAGCTGTTTTTT. V gene TRBV5-4 combines with J gene TRBJ2-2; D is unclear. Germline V lookup: CDR1 SGHNT, CDR2 YYREEE (reference sequence). Deletions cut 3 bases from V and 3 bases from J, with 6 bases between. The CDR3 is 13 residues long.

This clonotype was recorded at least ten times. The V and J genes are TRBV12-3 or TRBV12-4 and TRBJ2-5, with 12 bases that match TRBD2. This CDR3 region has 15 residues. Losses at the gene ends were 3 bases for V and 5 bases for J; bases not matched to a gene: 4. The CDR3 sequence is CASSFPGTSGETQYF. In DNA, the CDR3 is TGTGCCAGCAGTTTCCCCGGGACTAGCGGGGAGACCCAGTACTTC.

Only a few counts were recorded for this clonotype. V is TRBV3-1 and J is TRBJ2-1; D uncertain. The ends were cut back, 4 bases at V and 0 bases at J, with 7 bases in the middle. Germline CDR1 is LGHDT and CDR2 is YNNKEL (reference sequence). This CDR3 spans 14 amino acids. The CDR3 DNA follows: TGTGCCAGCAGCCCCTCCAGCTCCTACAATGAGCAGTTCTTC. Its protein is CASSPSSSYNEQFF.

J is TRBJ1-1 and V is TRBV20-1, with D perhaps TRBD1 (5 bases). The germline V and J ends were trimmed by 5 bases and 2 bases, with 9 bases remaining between them. CDR3 length equals 12 residues. CDR1 is DFQATT and CDR2 is SNEGSKA in the germline V gene (reference sequence). The CDR3 protein is CSAGDANTEAFF. The DNA for the CDR3 is TGCAGTGCTGGGGACGCTAACACTGAAGCTTTCTTT.

This clonotype was seen a handful of times. V and J are TRBV29-1 and TRBJ2-7; the match to TRBD2 covers 8 bases. CDR1 is SQVTM, CDR2 ANQGSEA, per germline. The CDR3 sequence is 14 residues long. The V gene end was trimmed by 5 bases and the J gene end by 7 bases; junction bases not matched to a gene: 13. This CDR3 reads CSVRRTSSEGEQYF. DNA for the CDR3: TGCAGCGTTCGCCGGACTAGCTCGGAGGGGGAGCAGTACTTC.